A selection of T cell receptor beta chains follows, all from one sample in a study of T cells after yellow fever vaccination. TCRdb re-derived calls from the 5' RACE reads in MiXCR, one entry per CDR3 protein. The sample consists of approximately 160,000 distinct CDR3 sequences, approximately 10% of them appearing once. The sample here was CD8+ T cells sorted from PBMCs, taken 45 days after the yellow fever booster vaccination. The source is a man younger than 35 who received the YFV17D yellow fever vaccine. Each CDR3 is given with its conserved first and last residue. D genes are given only for firm matches. Clone size is given for some rows only: seen once, a few or many times, or a class if the clone is expanded.

V gene: TRBV20-1; J gene: TRBJ1-5; D gene: -; clone size: -; CDR3 length: 12; CDR3 protein: CSANDGNQPQHF; CDR3 DNA: TGCAGTGCTAACGATGGCAATCAGCCCCAGCATTTT
V gene: TRBV4-1; J gene: TRBJ2-3; D gene: -; clone size: -; CDR3 length: 16; CDR3 protein: CASSHLGGTSTDTQYF; CDR3 DNA: TGCGCCAGCAGCCACCTCGGGGGCACAAGCACAGATACGCAGTATTTT
V gene: TRBV27; J gene: TRBJ2-3; D gene: TRBD2; clone size: few; CDR3 length: 14; CDR3 protein: CASTPGGSGDTQYF; CDR3 DNA: TGTGCCAGCACCCCCGGGGGGAGTGGAGATACGCAGTATTTT
V gene: TRBV27; J gene: TRBJ2-1; D gene: TRBD2; clone size: few; CDR3 length: 14; CDR3 protein: CACSAGGPYNEQFF; CDR3 DNA: TGTGCCTGTTCGGCGGGGGGGCCCTACAATGAGCAGTTCTTC
V gene: TRBV4-1; J gene: TRBJ1-5; D gene: TRBD1; clone size: many; CDR3 length: 16; CDR3 protein: CASSQAGQGHDQPQHF; CDR3 DNA: TGCGCCAGCAGCCAAGCGGGACAGGGGCATGATCAGCCCCAGCATTTT
V gene: TRBV13; J gene: TRBJ1-5; D gene: -; clone size: few; CDR3 length: 15; CDR3 protein: CASSLGGASNQPQHF; CDR3 DNA: TGTGCCAGCAGCTTAGGGGGGGCAAGCAATCAGCCCCAGCATTTT
V gene: TRBV15; J gene: TRBJ2-1; D gene: -; clone size: many; CDR3 length: 12; CDR3 protein: CATSRQELEQFF; CDR3 DNA: TGTGCCACCAGCAGACAGGAGCTTGAGCAGTTCTTC
V gene: TRBV6-5; J gene: TRBJ1-4; D gene: -; clone size: many; CDR3 length: 14; CDR3 protein: CASSYTTRWEKLFF; CDR3 DNA: TGTGCCAGCAGTTACACAACACGATGGGAAAAACTGTTTTTT
V gene: TRBV27; J gene: TRBJ2-1; D gene: -; clone size: -; CDR3 length: 12; CDR3 protein: CASSSLSDEQFF; CDR3 DNA: TGTGCCAGCAGTTCTTTATCGGATGAGCAGTTCTTC
V gene: TRBV5-4; J gene: TRBJ2-1; D gene: -; clone size: many; CDR3 length: 12; CDR3 protein: CASSSDFNEQFF; CDR3 DNA: TGTGCCAGCAGCTCAGATTTTAATGAGCAGTTCTTC
V gene: TRBV6-2/TRBV6-3; J gene: TRBJ2-3; D gene: -; clone size: few; CDR3 length: 15; CDR3 protein: CASTPRALSTDTQYF; CDR3 DNA: TGTGCCAGCACCCCCCGGGCACTTAGCACAGATACGCAGTATTTT
V gene: TRBV9; J gene: TRBJ2-3; D gene: TRBD2; clone size: few; CDR3 length: 13; CDR3 protein: CASTGGGTDTQYF; CDR3 DNA: TGTGCCAGCACGGGGGGGGGCACAGATACGCAGTATTTT
V gene: TRBV4-1; J gene: TRBJ2-3; D gene: -; clone size: -; CDR3 length: 16; CDR3 protein: CASSPTGTTSTDTQYF; CDR3 DNA: TGCGCCAGCAGCCCTACCGGGACGACGAGCACAGATACGCAGTATTTT